The source of this TCR beta chain is a study of Graves' ophthalmopathy and Graves' hyperthyroidism. Findings and caveats of the study: The study's model predicted ophthalmopathy progression at 70% to 71% sensitivity and about 72% specificity.

RNA transcripts were the source from which TCR beta CDR3 regions were amplified. After a first-round RT-PCR with HTBI primers, a second-round multiplex PCR was run. TCRdb used MiXCR to reprocess the multiplex PCR reads, holding one entry per CDR3 protein. This sample yields fewer than 400,000 distinct CDR3 sequences, of which approximately 20% are seen a single time; 1.5% to 2% belongs to the top ten. Germline CDR1 is MNHEY and CDR2 is SVGEGT. V was clipped by 7 bases and J by 4 bases; unmatched bases: 10. This CDR3 is 16 amino acids long. This clonotype is a singleton in its sample. Its antigen is not identified.

This receptor was identified in a woman in her late teens or twenties with Graves' ophthalmopathy. Sample: peripheral blood. The chain uses TRBV6-2 or TRBV6-3 and TRBJ2-1; 10 bases are shared with TRBD2. This CDR3 is CASTHRGAGGYNEQFF. The DNA for the CDR3 is TGTGCCAGCACCCACAGGGGAGCGGGAGGGTACAATGAGCAGTTCTTC.